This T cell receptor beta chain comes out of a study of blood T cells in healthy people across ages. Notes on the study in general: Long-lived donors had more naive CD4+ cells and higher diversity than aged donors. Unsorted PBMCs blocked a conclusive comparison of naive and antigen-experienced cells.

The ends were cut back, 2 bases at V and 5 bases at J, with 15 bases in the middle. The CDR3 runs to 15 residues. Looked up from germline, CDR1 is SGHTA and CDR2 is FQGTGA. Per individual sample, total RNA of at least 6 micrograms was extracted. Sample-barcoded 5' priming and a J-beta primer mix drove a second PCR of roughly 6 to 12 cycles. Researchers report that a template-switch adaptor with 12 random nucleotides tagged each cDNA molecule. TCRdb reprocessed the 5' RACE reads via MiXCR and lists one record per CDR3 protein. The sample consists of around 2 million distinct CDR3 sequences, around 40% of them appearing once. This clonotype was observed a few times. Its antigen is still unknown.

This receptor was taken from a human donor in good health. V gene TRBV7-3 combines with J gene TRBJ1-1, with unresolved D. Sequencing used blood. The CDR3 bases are TGTGCCAGCAGCTTAGGGGAATTTGAGAGGACTGAAGCTTTCTTT. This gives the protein CASSLGEFERTEAFF.